Following are 30 T cell receptor beta chains from one sample sequenced in a study of shared clonotypes between healthy human individuals. Data came from immunoSEQ multiplex PCR; TCRdb stores just in-frame clones and leaves some out. The sample holds around 720,000 clones, 55% to 85% seen once. The sequencing sample was made of memory CD4+ T cells sorted from blood. The subset is: CD45RA-negative fraction. The receptors shown here come from a woman aged 30 to 39 in good health.

The V call is TRBV6-1, the J call TRBJ1-5; D gene ambiguous. The CDR3 is 15 residues long. Trimming shortened V by 5 bases and J by 1 base, and 12 bases separated the two germline ends. Germline CDR1 and CDR2: MNHNS and SASEGT. CDR3 nucleotide sequence: TGTGCCAGCAGTCGTCGGTTGATAAGCAATCAGCCCCAGCATTTT. It encodes CASSRRLISNQPQHF.

The sample holds a few counts of this clone. The V call is TRBV27, the J call TRBJ2-7; 8 nucleotides line up with TRBD1. There are 14 residues in the CDR3. V lost 2 bases and J lost 7; bases outside the gene matches: 7. Germline lookup yields CDR1 MNHEY and CDR2 SMNVEV (reference sequence). CDR3 bases: TGTGCCAGCAGTTTAAGGGCAGGGGGCGGAGAGCAGTACTTC. This encodes CASSLRAGGGEQYF.

The chain employs TRBV5-6 and TRBJ2-5; the match to TRBD2 covers 10 bases. Germline CDR1 reads SGHDT; CDR2 reads YYEEEE. The CDR3 has 14 residues. Germline trimming cut 5 bases from V and 5 bases from J; bases unmatched to any gene: 6. CDR3 in DNA: TGTGCCAGCAGTCGAGGACTAGCGGTCGAGACCCAGTACTTC. It encodes CASSRGLAVETQYF.

This clone was recorded a few times. The chain recombines TRBV9 with TRBJ2-1; no definite D call. This CDR3 has 14 amino acids. CDR1 and CDR2 from the germline V gene are SGDLS and YYNGEE. With 0 bases removed from V and 3 bases from J, the gap between germline ends came to 7 bases. CDR3 sequence: CASSVEAFYNEQFF. The CDR3 bases are TGTGCCAGCAGCGTAGAAGCGTTCTACAATGAGCAGTTCTTC.

This clone was counted between two and nine times. The same CDR3 arises from other DNA sequences in this sample as well. The gene calls are TRBV7-9 and TRBJ2-2; weak D call: TRBD1 (6 bases). Germline assignment: CDR1 SEHNR and CDR2 FQNEAQ (reference sequence). The CDR3 runs to 15 residues. V dropped 5 bases and J dropped 4 bases, with 14 bases sitting between them. The CDR3 region is CASSLGQGSTGELFF. CDR3 coding DNA: TGTGCCAGCAGCCTCGGGCAGGGGAGCACCGGGGAGCTGTTTTTT.

This clone was seen only a few times. The chain has TRBV29-1 and TRBJ1-3; D remains unclear. CDR1 and CDR2 from the germline V gene are SQVTM and ANQGSEA. This CDR3 contains 11 residues. Trimming stripped 2 bases from V and 6 bases from J, with 5 bases between. The chain's CDR3 is CSVEHLNTIYF. The CDR3 DNA sequence: TGCAGCGTTGAACACCTAAACACCATATATTTT. The whole variable domain, filled in from reference TRBV29-1 and TRBJ1-3, reads SAVISQKPSRDICQRGTSLTIQCQVDSQVTMMFWYRQQPGQSLTLIATANQGSEATYESGFVIDKFPISRPNLTFSTLTVSNMSPEDSSIYLCSVEHLNTIYFGEGSWLTVV.

This chain uses TRBV21-1 with TRBJ2-3; whether TRBD1, the table's D call, matches the DNA was not checked. TRBV21-1 is noted as a pseudogene. This CDR3 has 20 amino acids. The CDR3 reads CASSKLRQGGRSFFTDTQYF. CDR3 bases: TGTGCCAGCAGCAAACTACGGCAGGGTGGTAGAAGTTTTTTCACAGATACGCAGTATTTT.

The chain has TRBV6-4 and TRBJ2-3; no firm D call. The CDR3 is 13 amino acids. The ends were cut back, 5 bases at V and 0 bases at J, with 6 bases in the middle. Germline CDR1 reads MRHNA; CDR2 reads SNTAGT. CDR3 sequence (DNA): TGTGCCAGCAGTTTGGCCAGCACAGATACGCAGTATTTT. It translates to CASSLASTDTQYF.

This chain connects TRBV5-1 to TRBJ1-1; possible D gene TRBD1, 6 bases. V was clipped by 3 bases and J by 4 bases, with 19 bases between them. The germline CDR1 and CDR2 sequences are SGHRS and YFSETQ. The CDR3 is made up of 16 amino acids. CDR3 nucleotide sequence: TGCGCCAGCAGCTGGATATCGGGGGCCTTTGGCACTGAAGCTTTCTTT. Translated: CASSWISGAFGTEAFF.

This sequence joins TRBV30 and TRBJ2-5; D call uncertain. The CDR3 totals 12 residues. CDR1 is GTSNPN and CDR2 is SVGIG in the germline V gene (reference sequence). Trimming shortened V by 4 bases and J by 5 bases, and 11 bases separated the two germline ends. The CDR3 spells CAWMVGSETQYF. The CDR3 DNA follows: TGTGCCTGGATGGTGGGGTCGGAGACCCAGTACTTC.

The chain is built from TRBV4-1 and TRBJ1-3; unclear D gene. V was cut by 1 base and J by 2 bases, with 9 bases left in between. Per germline, CDR1 MGHRA and CDR2 YSYEKL. The CDR3 sequence is 15 residues long. In nucleotides, the CDR3 is TGCGCCAGCAGCCAAGGGGTTACGGCTGGAAACACCATATATTTT. Its protein product is CASSQGVTAGNTIYF.

This clone turned up a few times. The CDR3 reads CASSLGTSGQPTQYF. In DNA form, the CDR3 reads TGTGCCAGCAGCTTAGGGACTAGCGGACAACCTACGCAGTATTTT. This sequence joins TRBV11-2 and TRBJ2-3; 10 nucleotides line up with TRBD2. V trimming: 1 base; J trimming: 8 bases; junction bases outside the gene matches: 6. This CDR3 has 15 residues. CDR1 and CDR2 (germline): SGHAT, FQNNGV.

DNA for the CDR3: TGCGCCAGCAGCCAGCCGGGACAGGGGGCAATCGAGCAGTACTTC. Its translation is CASSQPGQGAIEQYF. The chain uses TRBV4-1 and TRBJ2-7; 12 bases are a match to TRBD1. The J segment lost 6 bases and the V segment lost 3 bases, leaving 6 bases of the junction unmatched. This CDR3 contains 15 residues. Germline lookup yields CDR1 MGHRA and CDR2 YSYEKL.

The chain carries TRBV18 and TRBJ2-7; D may be TRBD1 (6 bases). The V gene lost 3 bases and the J gene lost 2 bases, with 11 bases spanning the gap. Per germline, CDR1 KGHSH and CDR2 LQKENI. This CDR3 is built from 14 residues. CDR3 DNA sequence: TGTGCCAGCTCACCGAACCGGGACACCTACGAGCAGTACTTC. Translation: CASSPNRDTYEQYF.

The chain employs TRBV6-5 and TRBJ1-1, with D tentatively TRBD1 (5 bases). V gave up 8 bases and J gave up 2 bases, with 12 bases separating them. Germline CDR1 and CDR2: MNHEY and SVGAGI. The CDR3 length is 13 residues. CDR3 residues: CASEPGPNTEAFF. The CDR3, as DNA: TGTGCCAGCGAACCGGGACCTAACACTGAAGCTTTCTTT.

The chain has TRBV20-1 and TRBJ2-3; perhaps D is TRBD1 or TRBD2 (5 bases each). V was pared by 2 bases and J by 12 bases, with 12 bases between. This CDR3 is 11 amino acids long. The V gene's germline CDR1 is DFQATT and CDR2 SNEGSKA (reference sequence). The CDR3 reads CSARRQGEQYF. In DNA, the CDR3 is TGCAGTGCTAGACGGCAGGGAGAACAGTATTTT.

J is TRBJ2-5 and V is TRBV18; tentative D call: TRBD2 (6 bases). Trimming shortened V by 5 bases and J by 4 bases, and 14 bases separated the two germline ends. The CDR3 is 14 amino acids. Germline V gene data show CDR1 as KGHSH and CDR2 as LQKENI. CDR3 in DNA: TGTGCCAGCTCAACTGGGTGGGGAGGAGAGACCCAGTACTTC. It codes for CASSTGWGGETQYF.

CDR3 in DNA: TGTGCCAGCAGTCCCACCGTAGTCCGAAAAGAGACCCAGTACTTC. This translates into CASSPTVVRKETQYF. The chain employs TRBV28 and TRBJ2-5; D remains ambiguous. CDR1 is MDHEN and CDR2 is SYDVKM in the germline V gene. V was shortened by 5 bases and J by 3 bases, with 16 bases between the two germline ends. The CDR3 extends over 15 amino acids.

The chain employs TRBV9 and TRBJ2-3, with D possibly being TRBD1 (6 bases). Germline CDR1 reads SGDLS; CDR2 reads YYNGEE. Trimming cost V 2 bases and J 0 bases, with 13 bases left between them. CDR3 length: 16 residues. The CDR3, as DNA: TGTGCCAGCAGCGTCGCTCCGGGACAAAGCACAGATACGCAGTATTTT. It translates to CASSVAPGQSTDTQYF.

This rearrangement joins TRBV7-9 to TRBJ2-1, with 7 bases aligning to TRBD1. This CDR3 comprises 16 residues. V was pared by 5 bases and J by 5 bases, with 12 bases of the junction left unmatched. Germline-derived CDR1 and CDR2 are SEHNR and FQNEAQ (reference sequence). CDR3 residues: CASSRPTGIRNNEQFF. The CDR3, as DNA: TGTGCCAGCAGCCGCCCGACAGGGATCCGGAACAATGAGCAGTTCTTC.

This rearrangement joins TRBV7-3 to TRBJ2-7; 8 bases map to TRBD1. After removal of 4 bases from V and 5 bases from J, the junction contained 7 bases not matched to a gene. CDR3 size: 14 residues. CDR1 and CDR2 from the germline V gene are SGHTA and FQGTGA. This chain's CDR3 is CASSSRQGSNEQYF. CDR3 DNA sequence: TGTGCCAGCAGCTCCCGACAGGGGTCCAACGAGCAGTACTTC.

The J gene is TRBJ2-2, the V gene TRBV18, with TRBD1 identical over 7 bases. V lost 2 bases, J lost 3 bases, and 6 bases stayed unmatched. Germline loops: CDR1 KGHSH, CDR2 LQKENI. The CDR3 sequence is 16 residues long. The CDR3 here is CASSPIGTDYTGELFF. The CDR3 nucleotides read TGTGCCAGCTCACCAATCGGGACAGACTACACCGGGGAGCTGTTTTTT. Full variable domain (remainder filled in from reference TRBV18 and TRBJ2-2): NAGVMQNPRHLVRRRGQEARLRCSPMKGHSHVYWYRQLPEEGLKFMVYLQKENIIDESGMPKERFSAEFPKEGPSILRIQQVVRGDSAAYFCASSPIGTDYTGELFFGEGSRLTVL.

CDR3 loop: CASRGLSHTGELFF. The CDR3 nucleotides are TGTGCCAGCAGGGGACTATCCCACACCGGGGAGCTGTTTTTT. The chain couples TRBV25-1 to TRBJ2-2, with TRBD2 matching over 7 bases. CDR3 length: 14 amino acids. The V segment lost 6 bases and the J segment 3 bases; nucleotides outside the gene matches: 4. The germline CDR1 and CDR2 sequences are MGHDK and SYGVNS.

The chain combines TRBV2 with TRBJ1-5, with D possibly being TRBD1 (6 bases). The CDR3 extends over 15 amino acids. Germline CDR1 SNHLY, CDR2 FYNNEI. Trimming took off 6 bases at V and 7 bases at J, with 19 bases between the two ends. CDR3 residues: CASSPEGGLWQPQHF. The CDR3 nucleotides read TGTGCCAGCAGCCCAGAGGGGGGGCTATGGCAGCCCCAGCATTTT.

Concerning this clone itself: One base away lies a much larger clone, so this may be a sequencing read error. The rearrangement uses TRBV6-5 and TRBJ2-7, with TRBD1 identical over 8 bases. Germline CDR1 and CDR2: MNHEY and SVGAGI. The CDR3 is 14 amino acids. J was trimmed by 0 bases and V by 4 bases; bases with no gene match: 2. In DNA form, the CDR3 reads TGTGCCAGCAGTTTACAGGGGGACTCCTACGAGCAGTACTTC. This codes for CASSLQGDSYEQYF.

The gene calls are TRBV2 and TRBJ1-1, with D hard to call. The CDR3 runs 12 residues. V lost 5 bases and J 12 bases, leaving 16 bases between the germline ends. Germline CDR1 is SNHLY and CDR2 is FYNNEI. For the CDR3, the DNA is TGTGCCAGCAGTAGACATGGGGAAGGGACTTTCTTT. Residues: CASSRHGEGTFF.

This clone was detected only once. V and J are TRBV5-1 and TRBJ2-3; 8 bases agree with TRBD2. The CDR3 covers 16 residues. Germline V gives CDR1 SGHRS, CDR2 YFSETQ. V gave up 0 bases and J gave up 6 bases; unmatched junction bases: 9. CDR3 in amino acids: CASSLAVAGGRDTQYF. Here the CDR3 DNA reads TGCGCCAGCAGCTTGGCCGTCGCGGGAGGACGGGATACGCAGTATTTT.

This chain connects TRBV11-2 to TRBJ2-7; 9 nucleotides agree with TRBD2. This CDR3 has 15 amino acids. Germline V gives CDR1 SGHAT, CDR2 FQNNGV. V lost 6 bases, J lost 7 bases, and 13 bases stayed unmatched. Here the CDR3 reads CASSNPGLASPEQYF. Written as DNA, the CDR3 is TGTGCCAGCAGTAACCCGGGACTAGCTTCCCCTGAGCAGTACTTC.

In its sample, this clone was seen a few times. J is TRBJ2-1 and V is TRBV5-1, with D tentatively TRBD1 or TRBD2 (5 bases each). The length of the CDR3 is 17 residues. Trimming left V 4 bases short and J 0 bases short, with 17 bases between. The germline gives CDR1 SGHRS, CDR2 YFSETQ. CDR3 coding DNA: TGCGCCAGCAGCCCTGGGGGTATTCAGAGCTCCTACAATGAGCAGTTCTTC. It is translated as CASSPGGIQSSYNEQFF.

The chain couples TRBV9 to TRBJ1-5; D perhaps matches TRBD1 (5 bases). Germline-derived CDR1 and CDR2 are SGDLS and YYNGEE. The CDR3 sequence is 16 residues long. V shed 5 bases and J shed 3 bases, with 18 bases lying between them. In DNA form, the CDR3 reads TGTGCCAGCAGTGCTCATGATGGGGCAAACAATCAGCCCCAGCATTTT. Residues: CASSAHDGANNQPQHF.